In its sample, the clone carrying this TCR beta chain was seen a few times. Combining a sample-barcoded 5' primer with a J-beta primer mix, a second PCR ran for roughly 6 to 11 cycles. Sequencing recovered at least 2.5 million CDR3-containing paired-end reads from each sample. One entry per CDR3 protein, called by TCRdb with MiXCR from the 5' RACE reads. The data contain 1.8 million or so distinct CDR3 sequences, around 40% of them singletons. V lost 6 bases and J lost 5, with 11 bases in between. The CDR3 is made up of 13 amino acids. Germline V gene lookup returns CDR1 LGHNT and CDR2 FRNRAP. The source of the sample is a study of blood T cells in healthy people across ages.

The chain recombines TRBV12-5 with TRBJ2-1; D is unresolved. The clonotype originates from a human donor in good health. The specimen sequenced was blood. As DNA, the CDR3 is TGTGCTAGTGGATTAGACCTAAACAATGAGCAGTTCTTC. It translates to CASGLDLNNEQFF.